A single sample gave rise to the 17 T cell receptor beta chains below, sequenced in a study of shared clonotypes between healthy human individuals. Method: immunoSEQ multiplex PCR; TCRdb's copy keeps in-frame clones and lacks some. This table has a few hundred thousand clones, over 50% appearing once. Material for sequencing was memory CD4+ T cells sorted from blood. Regarding subset: CD45RA-negative fraction. The origin of the receptors is a man aged 25 to 40 in good health.

V is TRBV6-5 and J is TRBJ2-1, with D perhaps matching TRBD2 (5 bases). The CDR3 is made up of 13 amino acids. CDR1 MNHEY and CDR2 SVGAGI come from the germline V gene. The V end was cut by 8 bases, the J end by 8 bases, with 16 bases between. The CDR3 reads CASGRWETYEQFF. In DNA, the CDR3 is TGTGCCAGCGGCAGATGGGAGACCTATGAGCAGTTCTTC.

This clone came up many times. The chain recombines TRBV2 with TRBJ2-7, with TRBD2 as a possible D gene (6 bases). Germline V gene sequence: CDR1 SNHLY, CDR2 FYNNEI. V was pared by 5 bases and J by 4 bases, with 9 bases between. This CDR3 is 12 amino acids long. The CDR3 sequence is CASSLAIYEQYF. The CDR3 DNA reads as TGTGCCAGCAGTCTAGCGATTTACGAGCAGTACTTC. Looking up the rest from reference TRBV2 and TRBJ2-7 gives the full variable domain: EPEVTQTPSHQVTQMGQEVILRCVPISNHLYFYWYRQILGQKVEFLVSFYNNEISEKSEIFDDQFSVERPDGSNFTLKIRSTKLEDSAMYFCASSLAIYEQYFGPGTRLTVT.

The sample holds one count of this clone. The V gene is TRBV5-5, the J gene TRBJ1-4; D remains unclear. Between the trimmed V and J ends, which lost 4 bases and 0 bases, there was a span of 10 bases. Germline lookup yields CDR1 SGHKS and CDR2 YYEKEE (reference sequence). CDR3 size: 15 residues. CDR3 loop: CASSRQTATNEKLFF. In DNA, the CDR3 is TGTGCCAGCAGCAGGCAGACCGCAACTAATGAAAAACTGTTTTTT.

V is TRBV2 and J is TRBJ2-7, with D perhaps matching TRBD1 (6 bases). This CDR3 comprises 14 residues. V lost 4 bases and J 1 base, leaving 11 bases between the germline ends. Germline CDR1 SNHLY, CDR2 FYNNEI. The CDR3 loop is CASSVGARSYEQYF. CDR3 nucleotide sequence: TGTGCCAGCAGTGTGGGGGCAAGGTCCTACGAGCAGTACTTC.

This clone appeared a few times. V is TRBV5-1 and J is TRBJ2-7, with D possibly being TRBD1 (5 bases). Germline V gene sequence: CDR1 SGHRS, CDR2 YFSETQ. The CDR3 loop spans 13 amino acids. Trimming pared 0 bases from V and 3 bases from J, leaving 7 bases between. The CDR3 loop reads CASSLEDNYEQYF. The CDR3 coding sequence is TGCGCCAGCAGCTTGGAGGACAACTACGAGCAGTACTTC.

This clone was counted between two and nine times. The rearrangement joins TRBV30 to TRBJ1-5; possibly TRBD1 for D (6 bases). The CDR3 is made up of 13 amino acids. Deletions cut 0 bases from V and 6 bases from J, with 9 bases between. The germline V gene encodes CDR1 GTSNPN and CDR2 SVGIG (reference sequence). The CDR3 bases are TGTGCCTGGAGTGTAACAGGGAGTCAGCCCCAGCATTTT. Its translation: CAWSVTGSQPQHF.

This clone occurred once. The chain uses TRBV30 and TRBJ1-2; D unclear. This CDR3 comprises 11 residues. Germline values: CDR1 GTSNPN, CDR2 SVGIG (reference sequence). The CDR3 sequence is CCAGPNYGYTF. The CDR3, as DNA: TGTTGTGCAGGCCCCAACTATGGCTACACCTTC.

The V and J genes are TRBV7-2 and TRBJ2-7; perhaps TRBD1 as D (5 bases). CDR1 and CDR2 (germline): SGHTA, FQGNSA. Trimming took off 5 bases at V and 3 bases at J, with 17 bases between the two ends. The CDR3 runs to 15 residues. The CDR3: CASSHHLGRIYEQYF. The CDR3 bases are TGTGCCAGCAGCCACCACTTGGGGCGAATCTACGAGCAGTACTTC.

In this sample, this clone turned up a few times. The chain joins TRBV6-1 to TRBJ2-3; D is uncertain. Trimming stripped 0 bases from V and 9 bases from J, with 10 bases between. Germline V gives CDR1 MNHNS, CDR2 SASEGT. CDR3 size: 13 residues. The CDR3 DNA is TGTGCCAGCAGTGAAGCGCTTTCAATAACGCAGTATTTT. It translates to CASSEALSITQYF.

In its sample, this clone was seen once. J is TRBJ2-6 and V is TRBV2; D is undetermined. The germline gives CDR1 SNHLY, CDR2 FYNNEI. The CDR3 has 15 amino acids. V was trimmed by 4 bases and J by 0 bases, leaving 7 bases between them. CDR3 nucleotide sequence: TGTGCCAGCAGTGCAGTCAACTCTGGGGCCAACGTCCTGACTTTC. Its protein product is CASSAVNSGANVLTF.

This chain links TRBV2 with TRBJ2-3; TRBD2 aligns across 9 bases. Trimming at V came to 5 bases and at J to 2 bases, leaving 8 bases not matched to a gene. CDR1 and CDR2 (germline): SNHLY, FYNNEI. The CDR3 has 16 residues. The CDR3 reads CASSPTGTSPTDTQYF. CDR3 DNA: TGTGCCAGCAGTCCGACCGGGACTAGCCCCACAGATACGCAGTATTTT.

V gene TRBV7-2 combines with J gene TRBJ2-1; D call uncertain. V lost 1 base and J 3 bases, leaving 13 bases between the germline ends. Germline CDR1 is SGHTA and CDR2 is FQGNSA. The CDR3 extends over 16 amino acids. CDR3 protein: CASSLDYGHYYNEQFF. CDR3 DNA: TGTGCCAGCAGCTTAGATTACGGGCACTACTACAATGAGCAGTTCTTC.

A remark on this clone: This could be a read error, since a much larger clone is one nucleotide away. Other DNA sequences in this specimen translate into the identical CDR3. The chain carries TRBV7-8 and TRBJ1-1, with D possibly TRBD1 on 6 matching bases. CDR3 length: 15 amino acids. CDR1 SGHVS and CDR2 FQNEAQ come from the germline V gene. The CDR3 spells CASSLTWGADTEAFF. CDR3 bases: TGTGCTAGCAGCTTAACTTGGGGGGCAGACACTGAAGCTTTCTTT.

This clone was seen only once. The rearrangement links TRBV7-9 to TRBJ2-3, with 8 bases fitting TRBD1. With V trimmed by 7 bases and J by 1 base, 7 bases remained unmatched. CDR1 SEHNR and CDR2 FQNEAQ come from the germline V gene (reference sequence). CDR3 length: 15 residues. DNA of the CDR3: TGTGCCAGCACCCCCCCGGGACAGGGCACAGATACGCAGTATTTT. Residues: CASTPPGQGTDTQYF.

A few counts support this clone. The genes are TRBV5-1 and TRBJ1-1; 9 bases agree with TRBD1. The CDR3 covers 16 residues. Unmatched junction bases numbered 9, after V lost 2 bases and J lost 4 bases. CDR1 and CDR2 from the germline V gene are SGHRS and YFSETQ. CDR3 residues: CASSFGTGILVTEAFF. The CDR3 bases are TGCGCCAGCAGCTTCGGGACAGGGATACTCGTCACTGAAGCTTTCTTT.

The chain is built from TRBV19 and TRBJ2-7; TRBD2 aligns across 12 bases. This CDR3 spans 15 amino acids. Trimming at V came to 6 bases and at J to 7 bases, leaving 10 bases not matched to a gene. From germline, CDR1 is LNHDA and CDR2 SQIVND (reference sequence). CDR3 bases: TGTGCCAGTAGCATACTAGCGGGAGGATTTGAAGAGCAGTACTTC. Translation: CASSILAGGFEEQYF.

V gene TRBV5-1 combines with J gene TRBJ2-1, with 7 bases matching TRBD2. The CDR3 is 13 amino acids. Trimming removed 3 bases from V and 9 bases from J; junction bases left unmatched: 6. Germline V gives CDR1 SGHRS, CDR2 YFSETQ. CDR3 in DNA: TGCGCCAGCAGCTCCCAGACTAGCACTGAGCAGTTCTTC. Its translation is CASSSQTSTEQFF.